Described below is a single TCR beta chain sequence and its context. Assay used: immunoSEQ multiplex PCR; TCRdb lists only in-frame clones, some missing. The table records more than 65,000 clones, approximately 93% of them present only once. Separation from the roughly 670-subject first cohort characterized the 120-subject validation cohort, to which the donors belonged. Trimming left V 5 bases short and J 4 bases short, with 14 bases between. Per germline, CDR1 MDHEN and CDR2 SYDVKM. CDR3 size: 15 residues. This record belongs to a study of cytomegalovirus exposure and HLA in healthy donors. The overall study: The approximately 130 validation repertoires and the roughly 690 first-cohort repertoires shared a platform, a later analysis reported.

The V gene is TRBV28, the J gene TRBJ1-4; D gene ambiguous. The specimen was PBMCs. The clonotype comes from a man younger than 35 in good health and CMV-seronegative. Here the CDR3 DNA reads TGTGCCAGCAGTGTGTTTCAGAGGGTTAATGAAAAACTGTTTTTT. It translates to CASSVFQRVNEKLFF.